The sequence of this T cell receptor (beta chain) was determined in a study of blood T cell repertoires in COVID-19. As for the study in general: Researchers got acute and convalescent COVID-19 samples from the United States, Italy and Spain. Sample material is recorded as cDNA or gDNA derived from T cells, B-cell-depleted T cells, or PBMCs.

CDR3 length: 13 residues. The germline CDR1 and CDR2 sequences are KGHDR and SFDVKD. Note on this clone: A junction end diverges from the germline sequence, so it may reflect a read error.

Authors' data handling: Reference gene primers were amplified, and this amplification served to estimate nucleated cell counts. Sequencing was performed with immunoSEQ multiplex PCR; in TCRdb, only in-frame clones are kept and a portion is missing. That table furnishes V, J and clone size, whereas the DNA furnished D and trimming. The data show 180,000 or so clones, with around 87% seen just once and 3.5% to 4.5% held by the top ten. This sequence originates from a man between 18 and 35 years old with active or convalescent COVID-19. Sequenced input: peripheral blood. The rearrangement links TRBV24-1 to TRBJ2-3; 7 bases map to TRBD1. The CDR3 is CGVRGRATDTQYF. In nucleotides, the CDR3 is TGCGGAGTAAGGGGGCGCGCGACAGATACGCAGTATTTT.